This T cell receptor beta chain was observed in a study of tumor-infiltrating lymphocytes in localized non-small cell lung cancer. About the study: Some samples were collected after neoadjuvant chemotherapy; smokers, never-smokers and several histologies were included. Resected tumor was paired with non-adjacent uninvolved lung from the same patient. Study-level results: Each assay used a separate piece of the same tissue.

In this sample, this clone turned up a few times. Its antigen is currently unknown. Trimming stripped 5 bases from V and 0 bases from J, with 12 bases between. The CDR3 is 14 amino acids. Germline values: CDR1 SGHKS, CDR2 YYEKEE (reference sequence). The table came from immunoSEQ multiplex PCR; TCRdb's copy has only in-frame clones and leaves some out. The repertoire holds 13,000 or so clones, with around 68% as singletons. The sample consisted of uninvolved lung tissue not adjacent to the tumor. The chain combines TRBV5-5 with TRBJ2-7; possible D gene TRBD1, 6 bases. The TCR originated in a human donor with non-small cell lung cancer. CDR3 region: CASRIPDSSYEQYF. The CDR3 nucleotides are TGTGCCAGCAGAATCCCGGACAGCTCCTACGAGCAGTACTTC.